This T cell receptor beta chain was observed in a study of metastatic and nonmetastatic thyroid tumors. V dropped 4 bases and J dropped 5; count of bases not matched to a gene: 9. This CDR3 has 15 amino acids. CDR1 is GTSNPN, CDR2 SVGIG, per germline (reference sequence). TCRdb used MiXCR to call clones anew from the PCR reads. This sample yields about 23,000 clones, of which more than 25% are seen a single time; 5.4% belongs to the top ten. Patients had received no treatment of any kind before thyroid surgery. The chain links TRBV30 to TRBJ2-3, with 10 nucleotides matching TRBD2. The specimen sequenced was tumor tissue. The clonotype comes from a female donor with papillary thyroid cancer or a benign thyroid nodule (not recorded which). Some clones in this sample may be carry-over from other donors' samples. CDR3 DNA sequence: TGTGCCTGGACCCCGGGGACTAGCGTTCGAGATACGCAGTATTTT. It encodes CAWTPGTSVRDTQYF.